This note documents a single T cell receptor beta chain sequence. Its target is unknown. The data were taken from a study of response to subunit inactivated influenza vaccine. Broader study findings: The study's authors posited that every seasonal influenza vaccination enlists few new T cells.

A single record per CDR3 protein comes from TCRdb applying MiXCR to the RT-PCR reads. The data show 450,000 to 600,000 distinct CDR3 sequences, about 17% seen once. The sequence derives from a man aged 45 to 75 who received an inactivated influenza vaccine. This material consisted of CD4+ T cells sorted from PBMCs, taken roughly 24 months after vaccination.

CDR3 protein: CASRNGTSGYYEQYF. CDR3 coding DNA: TGTGCCAGCAGGAACGGGACTAGCGGCTACTACGAGCAGTACTTC. The V gene is TRBV4-2, the J gene TRBJ2-7; 11 bases are a match to TRBD2. Germline V gene data show CDR1 as LGHNA and CDR2 as YNFKEQ. V trimming: 6 bases; J trimming: 3 bases; junction bases outside the gene matches: 7. The CDR3 runs 15 residues.